What follows describes a single T cell receptor beta chain. Its antigen is unknown. The sample holds no much larger clone one base away, and base qualities are not on file. The library came from the immunoSEQ multiplex PCR assay. The table comes from immuneACCESS by way of TCRdb, which keeps in-frame sequences with V and J called. Part of the clones is missing from these tables; in studies checked, under half for an unresolved V gene and the rest for unknown reasons. This sample is represented by 100,000 to 120,000 clones; roughly 90% of them were singletons. Roughly 3.5% of the sample is taken by the ten largest. V is cut back by 3 bases and J by 8 bases, with 13 bases in the junction unmatched. The CDR3 starts with the cysteine, ends with the phenylalanine, and has 16 residues. Only the CDR3 portion is preserved as DNA: 48 bases, with reading frame beginning at the first base. According to the germline V gene (reference sequence), CDR1 reads LNHDA and CDR2 reads SQIVND.

The data were obtained in a study of control samples from healthy donors and cancer patients (TCRdb year 2020). This receptor was identified in a woman aged 55-69 years with lung cancer. Sequencing used PBMCs. In this chain, TRBV19 is recombined with TRBJ1-2; 9 bases in the middle match TRBD1. In nucleotides, the sequence is TGTGCCAGTAGTATTTTCGGACAGGGGACACGACGCGGCTACACCTTC. Translated, it gives CASSIFGQGTRRGYTF. Beyond the CDR3, the reference TRBV19 and TRBJ1-2 genes provide the residues; the full variable domain reads: DGGITQSPKYLFRKEGQNVTLSCEQNLNHDAMYWYRQDPGQGLRLIYYSQIVNDFQKGDIAEGYSVSREKKESFPLTVTSAQKNPTAFYLCASSIFGQGTRRGYTFGSGTRLTVV.